The 20 T cell receptor beta chains below were found in one sample sequenced in a study of cytomegalovirus exposure and HLA in healthy donors. Only in-frame clones appear in the TCRdb table, and some are missing; sequencing was by immunoSEQ multiplex PCR. The sample contains some 150,000 clones, about 86% of which appear only once. Source material: PBMCs. The receptors originated from a woman in her twenties or thirties in good health and CMV-seronegative.

The genes are TRBV11-2 and TRBJ1-2; D call uncertain. Germline-derived CDR1 and CDR2 are SGHAT and FQNNGV. The CDR3 runs to 14 residues. The V end was cut by 1 base, the J end by 4 bases, with 10 bases between. Here the CDR3 DNA reads TGTGCCAGCAGCTTAGGCGGTTTTGGCTATGGCTACACCTTC. This sequence encodes CASSLGGFGYGYTF.

The chain has TRBV4-2 and TRBJ1-1; possibly TRBD1 for D (6 bases). CDR1 is LGHNA and CDR2 is YNFKEQ in the germline V gene. This CDR3 comprises 14 residues. Trimming took 4 bases from V and 5 from J, leaving 14 bases between them. Here the CDR3 reads CASSRRGGWTEAFF. The CDR3 DNA reads TGTGCCAGCAGCCGGAGGGGGGGGTGGACTGAAGCTTTCTTT.

V gene TRBV5-8 combines with J gene TRBJ2-3, with a tentative D call TRBD1 (6 bases). Germline V gives CDR1 SGHTS, CDR2 YDEGEE. Trimming pared 4 bases from V and 6 bases from J, leaving 12 bases between. The CDR3 consists of 13 residues. The CDR3 DNA reads TGTGCCAGCAGCCCAGACAGGTTTGATACGCAGTATTTT. Amino acid sequence: CASSPDRFDTQYF.

The J gene is TRBJ2-2, the V gene TRBV19; D is unresolved. The germline V gene encodes CDR1 LNHDA and CDR2 SQIVND (reference sequence). The CDR3 runs 16 residues. V was shortened by 7 bases and J by 0 bases, with 15 bases between the two germline ends. CDR3 coding DNA: TGTGCCAGTACCCCGGTAGAAGCCACGAACACCGGGGAGCTGTTTTTT. Residues: CASTPVEATNTGELFF.

This chain links TRBV5-6 with TRBJ2-3; weak D call: TRBD2 (7 bases). V gave up 2 bases and J gave up 2 bases, with 15 bases separating them. The CDR3 spans 16 residues. Germline V lookup: CDR1 SGHDT, CDR2 YYEEEE. The CDR3 nucleotides read TGTGCCAGCAGCTTCGTGTCGGGGGGCAACACAGATACGCAGTATTTT. Protein sequence: CASSFVSGGNTDTQYF.

This sequence joins TRBV4-1 and TRBJ2-7; 7 positions match TRBD1. Germline V gene data show CDR1 as MGHRA and CDR2 as YSYEKL. The CDR3 sequence is 14 residues long. V trimming: 2 bases; J trimming: 3 bases; junction bases outside the gene matches: 4. This CDR3 is CASSQYRGGYEQYF. The CDR3 nucleotides read TGCGCCAGCAGCCAATACAGGGGCGGCTACGAGCAGTACTTC.

V is TRBV6-5 and J is TRBJ1-1; no firm D call. Germline lookup yields CDR1 MNHEY and CDR2 SVGAGI. Trimming removed 6 bases at V and 4 bases at J, with 15 bases between. This CDR3 contains 14 residues. The DNA of the CDR3 is TGTGCCAGCAGCCCGACACCTCACGGCACTGAAGCTTTCTTT. Encoded protein: CASSPTPHGTEAFF.

V and J are TRBV27 and TRBJ1-5, with no clear D. With 4 bases removed from V and 1 base from J, the gap between germline ends came to 11 bases. The germline CDR1 and CDR2 sequences are MNHEY and SMNVEV (reference sequence). The CDR3 spans 15 residues. CDR3 in amino acids: CASSSAGLSNQPQHF. The CDR3 nucleotides read TGTGCCAGCAGTTCAGCAGGCCTAAGCAATCAGCCCCAGCATTTT.

The rearrangement uses TRBV6-1 and TRBJ1-5, with TRBD1 matching over 8 bases. Trimming took 8 bases from V and 7 from J; bases not matched to a gene: 13. This CDR3 has 15 residues. The V gene's germline CDR1 is MNHNS and CDR2 SASEGT. CDR3 residues: CASRVIQGALQPQHF. DNA for the CDR3: TGTGCCAGCCGGGTGATCCAGGGGGCCTTACAGCCCCAGCATTTT.

The rearrangement links TRBV4-3 to TRBJ1-2; 9 bases are shared with TRBD1. This CDR3 contains 16 residues. The germline V gene encodes CDR1 LGHNA and CDR2 YSLEER. The V and J ends lost 4 bases and 4 bases, in that order; junction bases with no gene match: 10. CDR3 amino acids: CASSPNWGQGGYGYTF. The CDR3 bases are TGCGCCAGCAGCCCAAATTGGGGACAGGGAGGCTATGGCTACACCTTC.

In the case of this clone: The junction departs from germline at one end; a sequencing error may be responsible. The chain combines TRBV9 with TRBJ2-7; tentative D call: TRBD1 (5 bases). Germline CDR1 SGDLS, CDR2 YYNGEE. This CDR3 region has 13 residues. CDR3 coding DNA: TGTGCCAGCAGCGTAGGGGGCTCCCACGAGCAGTACTTC. Encoded protein: CASSVGGSHEQYF. The complete variable domain, with remaining parts taken from reference TRBV9 and TRBJ2-7, reads DSGVTQTPKHLITATGQRVTLRCSPRSGDLSVYWYQQSLDQGLQFLIQYYNGEERAKGNILERFSAQQFPDLHSELNLSSLELGDSALYFCASSVGGSHEQYFGPGTRLTVT.

The chain has TRBV5-6 and TRBJ2-3, with D maybe TRBD2 (5 bases). Looked up from germline, CDR1 is SGHDT and CDR2 is YYEEEE. This CDR3 is built from 16 residues. Trimming took off 4 bases at V and 4 bases at J, with 19 bases between the two ends. CDR3 protein: CASSPDEGLDADTQYF. For the CDR3, the DNA is TGTGCCAGCAGCCCTGATGAGGGTTTGGACGCAGATACGCAGTATTTT.

The chain carries TRBV6-5 and TRBJ2-1; D unresolved. Germline values: CDR1 MNHEY, CDR2 SVGAGI. The CDR3 length is 13 residues. Trimming left V 3 bases short and J 6 bases short, with 9 bases between. CDR3: CASSYGLGNEQFF. The DNA of the CDR3 is TGTGCCAGCAGTTATGGTCTAGGCAATGAGCAGTTCTTC.

The chain is built from TRBV4-1 and TRBJ1-5, with a possible D match to TRBD1 (6 bases). Germline CDR1 and CDR2: MGHRA and YSYEKL. V was pared by 4 bases and J by 7 bases, with 11 bases between. The CDR3 runs 13 residues. The CDR3 region has the DNA TGCGCCAGCAGCCTCCCAGGGGAACAGCCCCAGCATTTT. This sequence encodes CASSLPGEQPQHF.

The chain employs TRBV5-1 and TRBJ2-7, with 7 bases matching TRBD2. Trimming took 1 base from V and 0 from J; bases not matched to a gene: 1. Germline values: CDR1 SGHRS, CDR2 YFSETQ. This CDR3 has 14 amino acids. Written as DNA, the CDR3 is TGCGCCAGCAGCTTGTGGGGGGGCTCCTACGAGCAGTACTTC. This encodes CASSLWGGSYEQYF.

The chain employs TRBV2 and TRBJ2-5; 11 bases fit TRBD1. The CDR3 totals 18 residues. The germline gives CDR1 SNHLY, CDR2 FYNNEI. V was clipped by 6 bases and J by 5 bases; unmatched bases: 17. The CDR3 nucleotides read TGTGCCAGCAGCGATGAACGAAACGGGACAGGGGGTTTGGAGACCCAGTACTTC. Encoded protein: CASSDERNGTGGLETQYF.

V and J are TRBV6-1 and TRBJ2-7; TRBD1 matches 7 bases. V dropped 6 bases and J dropped 2; count of bases not matched to a gene: 7. CDR3 length: 14 residues. The germline V gene encodes CDR1 MNHNS and CDR2 SASEGT. The CDR3, as DNA: TGTGCCAGCAGCGGACAGGTTAGGGCCTACGAGCAGTACTTC. Amino acids: CASSGQVRAYEQYF.

The J gene is TRBJ2-7, the V gene TRBV4-2; D unresolved. The length of the CDR3 is 13 residues. The germline CDR1 and CDR2 sequences are LGHNA and YNFKEQ. With 3 bases removed from V and 6 bases from J, the gap between germline ends came to 12 bases. The CDR3 sequence is CASSHPGGSEQYF. The CDR3 DNA follows: TGTGCCAGCAGCCACCCAGGTGGGTCCGAGCAGTACTTC.

The chain couples TRBV5-1 to TRBJ2-3, with TRBD2 matching over 8 bases. Germline lookup yields CDR1 SGHRS and CDR2 YFSETQ. This CDR3 comprises 15 residues. J was trimmed by 4 bases and V by 1 base; bases with no gene match: 5. This CDR3 is CASSLRGLGADTQYF. The CDR3 bases are TGCGCCAGCAGCTTGAGGGGACTAGGGGCAGATACGCAGTATTTT.

This clone was seen once. The CDR3 spells CASSQDSGIEANVLTF. The CDR3 DNA reads as TGCGCCAGCAGCCAAGATTCAGGGATAGAGGCCAACGTCCTGACTTTC. V gene TRBV4-3 combines with J gene TRBJ2-6; possibly TRBD1 for D (5 bases). CDR3 size: 16 residues. Trimming pared 0 bases from V and 6 bases from J, leaving 12 bases between. Germline CDR1 is LGHNA and CDR2 is YSLEER.